Presented here are 15 T cell receptor beta chains from one specimen sequenced in a study of blood T cells in healthy people across ages. Primed by a sample-barcoded 5' primer and a J-beta primer mix, a second PCR proceeded for 7 to 11 cycles. TCRdb fed the 5' RACE reads into MiXCR, producing one record per CDR3 protein. This sample has fewer than 950,000 distinct CDR3 sequences, with approximately 53% found just once. Material for sequencing was blood. These receptors were collected from an elderly man in good health.

The chain joins TRBV6-2 or TRBV6-3 to TRBJ2-4; 8 positions agree with TRBD1. J gave up 7 bases and V 2 bases, and 19 bases lay outside the gene matches. The CDR3 spans 19 residues. Germline V gene data show CDR1 as MNHEY and CDR2 as SVGEGT. DNA of the CDR3: TGTGCCAGCAGTTACCGGTCTATTGGCAGGGGGCCGTTGGGGAACATTCAGTACTTC. Translating gives CASSYRSIGRGPLGNIQYF.

A note on this clonotype: An end of the junction differs from the germline gene, which may be a read error. The rearrangement uses TRBV7-2 and TRBJ2-3; D might be TRBD2 (5 bases). The CDR3 loop spans 16 amino acids. CDR1 is SGHTA and CDR2 is FQGNSA in the germline V gene. Here the CDR3 DNA reads TGTGCCAGCAGCCCGAGGGTCGCCCCCCGTACAGATACGCGGTATTTT. Encoded protein: CASSPRVAPRTDTRYF. The variable domain in full, completed from reference TRBV7-2 and TRBJ2-3, reads GAGVSQSPSNKVTEKGKDVELRCDPISGHTALYWYRQSLGQGLEFLIYFQGNSAPDKSGLPSDRFSAERTGGSVSTLTIQRTQQEDSAVYLCASSPRVAPRTDTRYFGPGTRLTVL.

The J gene is TRBJ2-1, the V gene TRBV5-1; 9 bases match TRBD2. This CDR3 region has 17 residues. The germline V gene has CDR1 SGHRS and CDR2 YFSETQ. Trimming removed 1 base from V and 7 bases from J; junction bases left unmatched: 12. Here the CDR3 DNA reads TGCGCCAGCAGCTTGCGGCGGGGGGGAGCGGGAGGAAATGAGCAGTTCTTC. It is translated as CASSLRRGGAGGNEQFF.

The chain couples TRBV5-1 to TRBJ1-1, with 7 positions matching TRBD1. Germline-derived CDR1 and CDR2 are SGHRS and YFSETQ. Trimming at V came to 0 bases and at J to 1 base, leaving 15 bases not matched to a gene. The CDR3 has 19 residues. The CDR3 protein is CASSLVAGQATSGNTEAFF. The CDR3 bases are TGCGCCAGCAGCTTGGTTGCCGGACAGGCCACCTCGGGGAACACTGAAGCTTTCTTT.

This clonotype was counted a single time. This chain joins TRBV27 and TRBJ1-2; 8 nucleotides line up with TRBD1. CDR1 is MNHEY and CDR2 is SMNVEV in the germline V gene (reference sequence). This CDR3 contains 20 residues. V lost 3 bases to trimming and J lost 7 bases; unmatched junction nucleotides: 25. CDR3: CASSLSRTRGLALNAFGYTF. The CDR3, as DNA: TGTGCCAGCAGTTTGTCCCGAACCAGGGGGCTGGCCCTAAATGCGTTTGGCTACACCTTC.

The chain combines TRBV5-1 with TRBJ2-4; a possible D gene is TRBD2 (5 bases). With the DNA end fitting TRBJ2-7 better, the J assignment may be wrong. This CDR3 has 14 amino acids. From germline, CDR1 is SGHRS and CDR2 YFSETQ. CDR3 residues: CASSPSVWAGEQYF. For the CDR3, the DNA is TGCGCCAGCAGCCCCAGCGTTTGGGCGGGCGAGCAGTACTTC.

The rearrangement links TRBV20-1 to TRBJ1-2; no clear D gene. Trimming cost V 5 bases and J 0 bases, with 10 bases left between them. CDR3 size: 13 residues. Germline V gives CDR1 DFQATT, CDR2 SNEGSKA (reference sequence). The CDR3 DNA follows: TGCAGTGCTCGGACGTCATCTAACTATGGCTACACCTTC. Translated: CSARTSSNYGYTF.

This clonotype was detected a few times. The V gene is TRBV6-5, the J gene TRBJ2-7; tentatively, D is TRBD2 (6 bases). CDR1 is MNHEY, CDR2 SVGAGI, per germline. The CDR3 sequence is 14 residues long. V was cut by 8 bases and J by 1 base, with 15 bases left in between. CDR3 sequence: CASRGTGESYEQYF. In DNA form, the CDR3 reads TGTGCCAGCCGAGGGACTGGGGAATCCTACGAGCAGTACTTC.

This chain connects TRBV15 to TRBJ1-2, with D hard to call. Germline assignment: CDR1 LNHNV and CDR2 YYDKDF (reference sequence). CDR3 length: 13 residues. The V end was cut by 5 bases, the J end by 3 bases, with 10 bases between. CDR3 sequence reads: CATSWAEDYGYTF. The CDR3 DNA sequence: TGTGCCACCAGCTGGGCGGAGGACTATGGCTACACCTTC.

This clonotype was seen a few times. The chain employs TRBV12-3 or TRBV12-4 and TRBJ1-2; 9 positions agree with TRBD1. The junction had 5 bases not matched to a gene; V was cut back by 6 bases and J by 3 bases. The CDR3 has 14 residues. For the CDR3, the DNA is TGTGCCAGCAGCCCCGGGACAGGGCACTATGGCTACACCTTC. Translation gives CASSPGTGHYGYTF.

The genes are TRBV5-1 and TRBJ1-1; perhaps TRBD1 as D (5 bases). The germline V gene has CDR1 SGHRS and CDR2 YFSETQ. CDR3 size: 13 residues. Between the trimmed V and J ends, which lost 5 bases and 6 bases, there was a span of 14 bases. CDR3 sequence: CASSSARDPEAFF. The CDR3 DNA reads TGCGCCAGCAGTTCGGCCAGGGACCCTGAAGCTTTCTTT.

This chain links TRBV24-1 with TRBJ2-5; 16 bases fit TRBD2. This CDR3 has 19 residues. V lost 3 bases to trimming and J lost 11 bases; unmatched junction nucleotides: 17. Germline CDR1 KGHDR, CDR2 SFDVKD. The CDR3 region is CATSDQTGLAGGPRNEQYF. CDR3 DNA sequence: TGTGCCACCAGTGATCAAACGGGACTAGCGGGAGGGCCACGGAATGAGCAGTACTTC.

CDR3 sequence (DNA): TGTGCCAGCAGCGTACCCCAGGGAGGAGAGCAGTTCTTC. Translated, it gives CASSVPQGGEQFF. V usage is TRBV9 and J usage is TRBJ2-1; tentative D call: TRBD2 (6 bases). The CDR3 is made up of 13 amino acids. In germline, CDR1 is SGDLS, CDR2 YYNGEE. Trimming removed 1 base from V and 10 bases from J, with 12 bases in between.

This chain links TRBV7-2 with TRBJ1-2; no clear D. The V and J ends lost 5 bases and 4 bases respectively, with 17 bases between them. CDR3 length: 15 amino acids. Looked up from germline, CDR1 is SGHTA and CDR2 is FQGNSA. The CDR3 DNA is TGTGCCAGCAGCCCGTACCCACCTAAATTCTATGGCTACACCTTC. As protein: CASSPYPPKFYGYTF.

This clonotype was detected a few times. The rearrangement joins TRBV29-1 to TRBJ2-7; D is possibly TRBD1 (5 bases). CDR1 is SQVTM, CDR2 ANQGSEA, per germline. The CDR3 loop spans 12 amino acids. Trimming cost V 2 bases and J 3 bases, with 8 bases left between them. The CDR3 is CSVEQGGYEQYF. CDR3 nucleotide sequence: TGCAGCGTTGAACAGGGTGGCTACGAGCAGTACTTC.